The clone carrying this T cell receptor beta chain was seen a handful of times. Its matching antigen is unknown. CDR1 and CDR2 from the germline V gene are DFQATT and SNEGSKA (reference sequence). This CDR3 contains 14 residues. V was cut by 2 bases and J by 4 bases, with 14 bases left in between. This entry belongs to a study of blood T cells in healthy people across ages. Using a J-beta primer mix together with a sample-barcoded 5' primer, a second PCR was run for about 6 to 12 cycles. TCRdb reprocessed the 5' RACE reads with MiXCR, giving one entry per CDR3 protein. This sample has roughly 1.7 million distinct CDR3 sequences, with roughly 32% found just once. Broader study findings: Long-lived donors exceeded aged donors in naive CD4+ cells and diversity.

The chain has TRBV20-1 and TRBJ2-5, with D hard to call. This clonotype originated in a woman aged 25-40 years in good health. Sequenced sample: blood. For the CDR3, the DNA is TGCAGTGCTAGAAGGCCGGATGGAGCAGAGACCCAGTACTTC. This gives the protein CSARRPDGAETQYF.